This T cell receptor beta chain came from a study of cytomegalovirus exposure and HLA in healthy donors. Trimming at V came to 0 bases and at J to 8 bases, leaving 14 bases not matched to a gene. From germline, CDR1 is SGHAT and CDR2 FQNNGV. The CDR3 loop spans 17 amino acids. It was with 60 Vbeta and 13 Jbeta primers that the PCR ran. Clones were read by immunoSEQ multiplex PCR, and TCRdb kept only the in-frame ones, dropping some. The sample carries under 95,000 clones, around 82% recorded once. The clonotype was recovered from a male donor in good health and CMV-seronegative. The chain employs TRBV11-2 and TRBJ1-1, with 8 bases fitting TRBD1. The sequencing sample was made of PBMCs. Written as DNA, the CDR3 is TGTGCCAGCAGCTTAGATCTAATGGTTGGACAGGGAGTCGAAGCTTTCTTT. Protein: CASSLDLMVGQGVEAFF.